These 18 T cell receptor beta chains came from one sample sequenced in a study of T cell responses to AZD1222 COVID-19 vaccine. The protocol was immunoSEQ multiplex PCR, while the TCRdb copy is restricted to in-frame clones and leaves out a portion. The top ten hold 5% to 6.5% of the sample, which has about 88,000 clones, about 92% seen once. This sample comprised peripheral blood, obtained on day 0 of AZD1222 vaccination. The receptors originated from an adult in good health.

This chain joins TRBV30 and TRBJ1-2, with 10 bases matching TRBD1. This CDR3 is 17 amino acids long. J was trimmed by 0 bases and V by 2 bases; bases with no gene match: 9. CDR1 GTSNPN and CDR2 SVGIG come from the germline V gene (reference sequence). This chain's CDR3 is CAWSRGTGAPTNYGYTF. The CDR3 DNA is TGTGCCTGGAGTAGGGGGACAGGGGCCCCAACTAACTATGGCTACACCTTC.

The CDR3 loop is CASSFKRDRYNEQFF. In nucleotides, the CDR3 is TGTGCCAGCAGCTTTAAACGGGATAGGTACAATGAGCAGTTCTTC. This sequence joins TRBV5-6 and TRBJ2-1; perhaps TRBD2 as D (5 bases). Germline CDR1 reads SGHDT; CDR2 reads YYEEEE. This CDR3 has 15 residues. V lost 2 bases and J 4 bases, leaving 13 bases between the germline ends.

J is TRBJ1-1 and V is TRBV6-5; D not resolved. V lost 7 bases to trimming and J lost 1 base, with 4 bases between them. Germline CDR1 and CDR2: MNHEY and SVGAGI. The CDR3 is 11 residues long. The CDR3 sequence: CASTRNTEAFF. CDR3 nucleotides: TGTGCCAGCACGAGGAACACTGAAGCTTTCTTT.

The CDR3 DNA follows: TGTGCCTGGAGTGTAACCGTTTATAATTCACCCCTCCACTTT. Protein product: CAWSVTVYNSPLHF. The gene calls are TRBV30 and TRBJ1-6; no firm D call. The CDR3 is made up of 14 amino acids. From germline, CDR1 is GTSNPN and CDR2 SVGIG (reference sequence). The V and J ends lost 0 bases and 4 bases respectively, with 7 bases between them. Drawing the rest from reference TRBV30 and TRBJ1-6, the complete variable domain is SQTIHQWPATLVQPVGSPLSLECTVEGTSNPNLYWYRQAAGRGLQLLFYSVGIGQISSEVPQNLSASRPQDRQFILSSKKLLLSDSGFYLCAWSVTVYNSPLHFGNGTRLTVT.

This clone was detected only a few times. This chain joins TRBV3-1 (or the pseudogene TRBV3-2) and TRBJ2-7; D unclear. Germline V gives CDR1 LGHDT, CDR2 YNNKEL (reference sequence). V gave up 1 base and J gave up 6 bases, with 7 bases separating them. The CDR3 consists of 12 residues. CDR3 sequence reads: CASSQVVAEQYF. The CDR3 DNA follows: TGTGCCAGCAGCCAAGTGGTAGCCGAGCAGTACTTC.

The chain recombines TRBV30 with TRBJ2-3; no clear D. The V gene lost 2 bases and the J gene lost 6 bases, with 6 bases spanning the gap. The CDR3 runs 11 residues. CDR1 is GTSNPN and CDR2 is SVGIG in the germline V gene (reference sequence). CDR3 in amino acids: CAWSISDTQYF. CDR3 sequence (DNA): TGTGCCTGGAGTATTTCGGATACGCAGTATTTT.

The chain joins TRBV5-1 to TRBJ2-2; D not certain. The germline V gene encodes CDR1 SGHRS and CDR2 YFSETQ. The CDR3 has 15 residues. With 0 bases removed from V and 3 bases from J, the gap between germline ends came to 9 bases. This chain's CDR3 is CASSLGQVHTGELFF. CDR3 in DNA: TGCGCCAGCAGCTTGGGTCAGGTCCACACCGGGGAGCTGTTTTTT.

The rearrangement joins TRBV9 to TRBJ1-3, with TRBD1 matching 7 bases. The CDR3 extends over 15 amino acids. In germline, CDR1 is SGDLS, CDR2 YYNGEE. Germline trimming cut 2 bases from V and 9 bases from J; bases unmatched to any gene: 11. The CDR3 nucleotides are TGTGCCAGCAGCGTCCGGGGGGCAGGGGGTAGCACCATATATTTT. Protein: CASSVRGAGGSTIYF.

The chain joins TRBV9 to TRBJ2-7; 12 positions agree with TRBD2. Per germline, CDR1 SGDLS and CDR2 YYNGEE. The length of the CDR3 is 17 residues. Losses at the gene ends were 0 bases for V and 7 bases for J; bases not matched to a gene: 11. The CDR3 bases are TGTGCCAGCAGCGTAGGTGGTCTGACTAGCGGGAGCGGAGAGCAGTACTTC. It encodes CASSVGGLTSGSGEQYF.

The table lists this clone with a few counts. The chain carries TRBV28 and TRBJ2-7; D remains ambiguous. This CDR3 comprises 11 residues. CDR1 is MDHEN, CDR2 SYDVKM, per germline. The V end was cut by 6 bases, the J end by 3 bases, with 6 bases between. CDR3 loop: CASSSVYEQYF. CDR3 DNA sequence: TGTGCCAGCAGCTCGGTCTACGAGCAGTACTTC.

This clone was detected once. The chain recombines TRBV27 with TRBJ1-2; D gene unclear. CDR1 is MNHEY and CDR2 is SMNVEV in the germline V gene (reference sequence). The CDR3 is 13 residues long. Trimming left V 2 bases short and J 2 bases short, with 6 bases between. The CDR3 nucleotides are TGTGCCAGCAGTTTAAACGGCAACTATGGCTACACCTTC. It specifies CASSLNGNYGYTF.

The gene calls are TRBV10-3 and TRBJ2-6; no clear D gene. V gave up 4 bases and J gave up 0 bases, with 7 bases separating them. This CDR3 is 15 amino acids long. CDR1 is ENHRY, CDR2 SYGVKD, per germline. CDR3 nucleotide sequence: TGTGCCATCAGTGTGGGGATCTCTGGGGCCAACGTCCTGACTTTC. It translates to CAISVGISGANVLTF.

The J gene is TRBJ1-4, the V gene TRBV15; perhaps TRBD1 as D (5 bases). Looked up from germline, CDR1 is LNHNV and CDR2 is YYDKDF (reference sequence). V lost 3 bases, J lost 5 bases, and 13 bases lay in between. CDR3 size: 15 residues. Here the CDR3 reads CATSSGGRENEKLFF. The CDR3 DNA is TGTGCCACCAGCAGTGGGGGACGGGAGAATGAAAAACTGTTTTTT.

This clone was seen a single time. The chain uses TRBV6-2 or TRBV6-3 and TRBJ2-1; TRBD2 matches 10 bases. The V and J ends lost 4 bases and 7 bases, in that order; junction bases with no gene match: 7. Germline CDR1 and CDR2: MNHEY and SVGEGT. The CDR3 loop spans 15 amino acids. CDR3 residues: CASSFRAGGPNEQFF. CDR3 sequence (DNA): TGTGCCAGCAGTTTCCGAGCGGGAGGGCCAAATGAGCAGTTCTTC.

CDR3 residues: CASSMGQVPYEQYF. DNA of the CDR3: TGTGCCAGTAGTATGGGACAGGTTCCCTACGAGCAGTACTTC. This rearrangement joins TRBV19 to TRBJ2-7; 8 bases match TRBD1. CDR3 size: 14 residues. The V and J ends lost 3 bases and 2 bases, in that order; junction bases with no gene match: 3. In germline, CDR1 is LNHDA, CDR2 SQIVND (reference sequence).

The chain links TRBV20-1 to TRBJ1-2; D is ambiguous. Per germline, CDR1 DFQATT and CDR2 SNEGSKA (reference sequence). The CDR3 is 15 residues long. The germline V and J ends were trimmed by 3 bases and 5 bases, with 19 bases remaining between them. The CDR3 spells CSASEGFAGRYGYTF. The CDR3 region has the DNA TGCAGTGCTAGTGAGGGTTTCGCTGGTCGTTATGGCTACACCTTC.

The V and J genes are TRBV29-1 and TRBJ2-1; 14 bases line up with TRBD2. Germline-derived CDR1 and CDR2 are SQVTM and ANQGSEA. The junction had 5 bases not matched to a gene; V was cut back by 3 bases and J by 10 bases. The CDR3 runs 14 residues. The CDR3 loop is CSVEGLAGVEEQFF. As DNA, the CDR3 is TGCAGCGTTGAGGGACTAGCGGGAGTTGAGGAGCAGTTCTTC.

V and J are TRBV2 and TRBJ2-2; weak D call: TRBD2 (7 bases). The CDR3 runs 15 residues. V was shortened by 7 bases and J by 4 bases, with 16 bases between the two germline ends. In germline, CDR1 is SNHLY, CDR2 FYNNEI. DNA for the CDR3: TGTGCCAGCAATAAGGGGGGGCGCGGCACCGGGGAGCTGTTTTTT. Translating gives CASNKGGRGTGELFF.